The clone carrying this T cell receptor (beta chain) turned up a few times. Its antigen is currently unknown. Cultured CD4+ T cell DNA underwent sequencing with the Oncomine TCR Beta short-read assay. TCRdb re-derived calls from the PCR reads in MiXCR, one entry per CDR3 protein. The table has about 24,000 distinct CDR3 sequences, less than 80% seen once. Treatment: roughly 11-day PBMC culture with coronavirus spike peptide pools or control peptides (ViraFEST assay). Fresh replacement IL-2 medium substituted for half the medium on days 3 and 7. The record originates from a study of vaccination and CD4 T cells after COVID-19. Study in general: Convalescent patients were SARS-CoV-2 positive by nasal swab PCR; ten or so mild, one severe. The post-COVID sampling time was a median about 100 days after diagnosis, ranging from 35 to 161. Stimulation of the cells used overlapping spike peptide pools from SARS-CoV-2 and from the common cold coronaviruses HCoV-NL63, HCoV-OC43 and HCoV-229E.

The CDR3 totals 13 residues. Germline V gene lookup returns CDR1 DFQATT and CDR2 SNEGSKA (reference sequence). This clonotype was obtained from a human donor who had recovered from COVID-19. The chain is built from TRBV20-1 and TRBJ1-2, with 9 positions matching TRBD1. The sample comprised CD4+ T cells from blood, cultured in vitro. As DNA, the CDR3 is TGCAGAACCGGGACAGGGAGACCGGGGGGCTACACCTTC. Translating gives CRTGTGRPGGYTF.